This TCR beta chain was observed in a study of blood T cells in healthy people across ages. Study-wide points: Both higher diversity and more naive CD4+ cells marked long-lived donors when set against aged donors.

Germline loops: CDR1 SGHAT, CDR2 FQDESV (reference sequence). The CDR3 spans 13 residues. Drawing of peripheral blood yielded roughly 9.3 milliliters from each donor. A remark on this clonotype: Its antigen is not known. A read error may explain this, as a much larger clone is one base away.

Next came a second PCR, run for about 7 to 12 cycles, which used a sample-barcoded 5' primer along with a J-beta primer mix. Per sample, CDR3-containing paired-end reads numbered at least 3 million. TCRdb called the 5' RACE reads again in MiXCR, with one record for every CDR3 protein. This table has 700,000 to 800,000 distinct CDR3 sequences, roughly 44% appearing once. Material for sequencing was blood. This TCR was sampled from a woman in her sixties in good health. The chain is built from TRBV11-1 and TRBJ2-7; TRBD1 is a possible D gene (6 bases). CDR3 sequence: CASSPRGGYKQYF. The CDR3 coding sequence is TGTGCCAGCAGCCCCAGGGGCGGCTACAAGCAGTACTTC.